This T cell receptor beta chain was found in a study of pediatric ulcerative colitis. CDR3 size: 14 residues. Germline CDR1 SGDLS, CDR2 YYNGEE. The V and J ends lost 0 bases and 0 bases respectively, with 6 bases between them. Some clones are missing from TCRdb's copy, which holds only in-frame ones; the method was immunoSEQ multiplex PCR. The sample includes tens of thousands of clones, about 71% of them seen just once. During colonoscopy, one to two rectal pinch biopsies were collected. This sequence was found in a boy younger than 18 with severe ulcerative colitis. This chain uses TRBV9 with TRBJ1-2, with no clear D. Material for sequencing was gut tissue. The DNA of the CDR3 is TGTGCCAGCAGCGTAGACCCAGCTAACTATGGCTACACCTTC. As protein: CASSVDPANYGYTF.